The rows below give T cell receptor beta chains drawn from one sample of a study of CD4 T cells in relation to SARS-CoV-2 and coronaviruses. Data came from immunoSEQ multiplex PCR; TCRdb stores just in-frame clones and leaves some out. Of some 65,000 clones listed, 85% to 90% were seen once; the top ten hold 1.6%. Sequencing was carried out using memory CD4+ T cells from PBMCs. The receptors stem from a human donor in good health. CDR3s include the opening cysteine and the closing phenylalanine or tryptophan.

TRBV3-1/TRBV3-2,CASSQESAAYEQYF
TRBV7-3,CASSRGGYYNEQFF
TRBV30,CAWSVTLGGSSYTF
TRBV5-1,CASSLAGADGNTIYF
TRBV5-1,CASGTGQETQYF
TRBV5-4,CASSLAGGQGLETQYF
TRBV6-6,CASSYSGGGELFF
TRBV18,CASSPPDRGYEQYF
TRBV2,CASSGEHNEQFF
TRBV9,CASSTRTGANSYEQYF
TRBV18,CASSSRTGLYGYTF
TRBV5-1,CASSFGQGRNIQYF
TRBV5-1,CASSLAADYGYTF
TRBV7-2,CASSFLGGNTGELFF
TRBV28,CASSGTIQETQYF
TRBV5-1,CASSLAASTEAFF
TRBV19,CASSRRIGGKIHHEQYF
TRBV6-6,CASSSQANTEAFF
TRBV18,CASSQRTSGIDTQYF
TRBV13,CASSAQGRPYEQYF
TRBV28,CASSPSNNSPLHF
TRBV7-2,CASSLGDRVVTDTQYF
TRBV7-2,CASSQQVPDTQYF
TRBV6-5,CASRGTGANVLTF
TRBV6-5,CASRRGQYNQPQHF
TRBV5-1,CASSLNRAGNEKLFF
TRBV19,CASSTGQAYSGEQFF
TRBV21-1,CASSKGRGARASNSPLHF
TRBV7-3,CASSPDGEGYGYTF
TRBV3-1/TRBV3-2,CASRLAATGELFF
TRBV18,CASSRALAASTDTQYF
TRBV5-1,CASSLAGGENYGYTF
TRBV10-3,CAISEYLGTEAFF
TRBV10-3,CAISNPGTDTQYF
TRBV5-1,CASSSTGSGEQYF
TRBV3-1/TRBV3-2,CASSFTGFNEKLFF
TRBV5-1,CASSLAKVGGPVQETQYF
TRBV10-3,CAISGTGLNTEAFF
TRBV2,CASSPTDPDNSPLHF
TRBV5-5,CASSFTYAVRVAFF
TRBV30,CAWAKKAPDTQYF